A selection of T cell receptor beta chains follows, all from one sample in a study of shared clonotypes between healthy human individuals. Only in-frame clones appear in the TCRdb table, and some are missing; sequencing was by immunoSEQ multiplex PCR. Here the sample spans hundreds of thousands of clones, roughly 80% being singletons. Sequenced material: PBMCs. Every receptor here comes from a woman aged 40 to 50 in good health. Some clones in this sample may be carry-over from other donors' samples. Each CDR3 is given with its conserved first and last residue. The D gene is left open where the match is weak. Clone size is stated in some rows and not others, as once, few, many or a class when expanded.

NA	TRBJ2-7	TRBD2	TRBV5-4	CASKNAGDGYEQYF	TGTGCCAGCAAGAACGCGGGAGATGGCTACGAGCAGTACTTC
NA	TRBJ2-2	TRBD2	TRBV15	CATYRRLAGLNTGELFF	TGTGCCACCTATCGCCGGCTAGCGGGGCTGAACACCGGGGAGCTGTTTTTT
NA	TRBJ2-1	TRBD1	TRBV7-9	CASSLGTGDQFF	TGTGCCAGCAGCTTAGGGACAGGGGATCAGTTCTTC
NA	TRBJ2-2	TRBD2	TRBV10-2	CASSFPDGSGLNTGELFF	TGCGCCAGCAGTTTTCCCGATGGTAGCGGGTTGAACACCGGGGAGCTGTTTTTT
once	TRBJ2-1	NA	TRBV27	CASSSPAYNEQFF	TGTGCCAGCAGTTCCCCCGCCTACAATGAGCAGTTCTTC
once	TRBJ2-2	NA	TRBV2	CASSVRGRSAGELFF	TGTGCCAGCAGTGTTAGGGGGAGAAGTGCCGGGGAGCTGTTTTTT
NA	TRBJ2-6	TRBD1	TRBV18	CASSPLGQGSGANVLTF	TGTGCCAGCTCACCATTGGGACAGGGGTCTGGGGCCAACGTCCTGACTTTC
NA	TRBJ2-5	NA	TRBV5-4	CASSLAIGGALGTQYF	TGTGCCAGCAGCTTGGCCATAGGCGGCGCATTGGGGACCCAGTACTTC
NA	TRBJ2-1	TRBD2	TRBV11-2	CASSLGLAGSYNEQFF	TGTGCCAGCAGCTTAGGACTAGCGGGCTCCTACAATGAGCAGTTCTTC
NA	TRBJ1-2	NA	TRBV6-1	CASRLTVYGYTF	TGTGCCAGCAGACTGACAGTATACGGCTACACCTTC
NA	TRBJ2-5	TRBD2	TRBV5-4	CASSWGRGWREGGRETQYF	TGTGCCAGCAGCTGGGGTCGGGGTTGGCGGGAGGGCGGCCGAGAGACCCAGTACTTC
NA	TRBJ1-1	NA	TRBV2	CASSEDSRTEAFF	TGTGCCAGCAGTGAAGACAGCCGTACTGAAGCTTTCTTT
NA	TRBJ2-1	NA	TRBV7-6	CASSLASGPYNEQFF	TGTGCCAGCAGCTTAGCTAGCGGCCCGTACAATGAGCAGTTCTTC
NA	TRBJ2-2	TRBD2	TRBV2	CASSSTSRGELFF	TGTGCCAGCAGTTCGACTAGCAGAGGGGAGCTGTTTTTT
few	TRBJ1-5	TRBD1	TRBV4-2	CASSQGDRKSAQHF	TGTGCCAGCAGCCAAGGGGACAGGAAATCGGCCCAGCATTTT
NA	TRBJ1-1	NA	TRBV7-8	CASSSSRGGNTEAFF	TGTGCCAGCAGCTCATCCAGGGGAGGGAACACTGAAGCTTTCTTT
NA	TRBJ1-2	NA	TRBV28	CASTLGGGSYGYTF	TGTGCCAGCACCTTGGGGGGTGGCAGCTATGGCTACACCTTC
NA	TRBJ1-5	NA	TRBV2	CASSGGRTTIAQHF	TGTGCCAGCAGTGGGGGCAGGACCACGATTGCCCAGCATTTT
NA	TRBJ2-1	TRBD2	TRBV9	CASSPRLAGHNEQFF	TGTGCCAGCAGCCCTAGACTAGCGGGACACAATGAGCAGTTCTTC
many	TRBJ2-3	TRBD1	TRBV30	CAWSGQGSRTDTQYF	TGTGCCTGGAGTGGACAGGGTTCCCGCACAGATACGCAGTATTTT
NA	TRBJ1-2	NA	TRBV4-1	CASSQLGNYGYTF	TGCGCCAGCAGCCAATTGGGGAACTATGGCTACACCTTC
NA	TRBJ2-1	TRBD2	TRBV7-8	CASSSTTSGNVGEQFF	TGTGCCAGCAGCTCAACGACTAGCGGGAACGTGGGTGAGCAGTTCTTC
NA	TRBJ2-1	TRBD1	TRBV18	CASSPPAGGRDEQFF	TGTGCCAGCTCACCACCGGCAGGGGGTCGGGATGAGCAGTTCTTC
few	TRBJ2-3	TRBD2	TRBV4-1	CASRTSGRTDTQYF	TGCGCCAGCAGGACTAGCGGGAGAACAGATACGCAGTATTTT
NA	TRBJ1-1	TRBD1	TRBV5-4	CASNPGQPPNTEAFF	TGTGCCAGCAACCCGGGACAGCCTCCGAACACTGAAGCTTTCTTT
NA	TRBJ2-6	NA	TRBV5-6	CASSFGPGANVLTF	TGTGCCAGCAGCTTTGGTCCTGGGGCCAACGTCCTGACTTTC
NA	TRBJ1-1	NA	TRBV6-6	CASSYRGRTTGAFF	TGTGCCAGCAGTTACCGGGGGCGCACGACTGGAGCTTTCTTT
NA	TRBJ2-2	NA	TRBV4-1	CASSQDLQGPHRQLFF	TGCGCCAGCAGCCAAGATCTGCAGGGCCCACATCGACAGCTGTTTTTT
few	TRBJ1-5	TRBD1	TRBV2	CASSSGQGTWPQHF	TGTGCCAGCAGTTCCGGACAGGGGACATGGCCCCAGCATTTT
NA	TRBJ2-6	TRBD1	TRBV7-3	CASSLEGASGANVLTF	TGTGCCAGCAGCTTAGAGGGGGCCTCTGGGGCCAACGTCCTGACTTTC
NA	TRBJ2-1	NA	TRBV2	CASSRAGHNEQFF	TGTGCCAGCAGTCGGGCAGGGCACAATGAGCAGTTCTTC
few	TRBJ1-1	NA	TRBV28	CASSSPRGGRAFF	TGTGCCAGCAGTTCACCTCGGGGGGGCAGAGCTTTCTTT
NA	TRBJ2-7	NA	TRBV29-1	CSASDRSYEQYF	TGCAGCGCATCGGACAGAAGCTACGAGCAGTACTTC
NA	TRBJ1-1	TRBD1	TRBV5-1	CASSLGTGGANTEAFF	TGCGCCAGCAGCTTAGGGACAGGGGGGGCGAACACTGAAGCTTTCTTT
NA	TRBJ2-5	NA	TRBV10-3	CAISESEGRGLQETQYF	TGTGCCATCAGTGAGTCGGAGGGCAGGGGCTTACAAGAGACCCAGTACTTC
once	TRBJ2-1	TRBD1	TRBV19	CASSNRDRDNEQFF	TGTGCCAGTAGTAACCGGGACAGGGACAATGAGCAGTTCTTC
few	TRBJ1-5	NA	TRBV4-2	CASSQGGSGWDQPQHF	TGTGCCAGCAGCCAAGGAGGATCAGGGTGGGACCAGCCCCAGCATTTT
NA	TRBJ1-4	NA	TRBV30	CAWSLGVGEKLFF	TGTGCCTGGAGTTTAGGGGTGGGTGAAAAACTGTTTTTT
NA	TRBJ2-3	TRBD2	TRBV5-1	CASSPTPPTSGRSTDTQYF	TGCGCCAGCAGCCCCACCCCCCCGACTAGCGGGAGGTCCACAGATACGCAGTATTTT
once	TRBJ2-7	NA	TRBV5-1	CASSSSGLHYEQYF	TGCGCCAGCAGCTCGTCGGGCCTCCACTACGAGCAGTACTTC
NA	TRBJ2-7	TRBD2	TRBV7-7	CASSLTRESYEQYF	TGTGCTAGCAGCTTAACGCGGGAGAGCTACGAGCAGTACTTC
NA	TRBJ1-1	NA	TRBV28	CATDSVGMDTEAFF	TGTGCCACCGATTCTGTGGGTATGGACACTGAAGCTTTCTTT
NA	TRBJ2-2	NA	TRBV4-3	CASSQEWRRTGELFF	TGCGCCAGCAGCCAAGAATGGCGCAGGACCGGGGAGCTGTTTTTT
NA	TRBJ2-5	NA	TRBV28	CASTTSGQGVETQYF	TGTGCCAGCACCACTAGCGGCCAGGGGGTAGAGACCCAGTACTTC
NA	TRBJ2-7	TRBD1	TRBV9	CASSVTGTAYEQYF	TGTGCCAGCAGCGTAACCGGGACAGCTTACGAGCAGTACTTC